This is a list of T cell receptor beta chains from one sample in a study of cytomegalovirus exposure and HLA in healthy donors. Produced via immunoSEQ multiplex PCR; TCRdb's table is partial and in-frame only. The table records under 200,000 clones, 79% of them present only once. Sequencing input: PBMCs. Receptor source: a woman aged 25 to 39 in good health and CMV-seropositive. Each CDR3 is given with its conserved first and last residue. D genes are given only for firm matches. Clone size is given for some rows only: seen once, a few or many times, or a class if the clone is expanded.

v_gene	len	j_gene	d_gene	abundance	CDR3aa	CDR3nt
TRBV5-4	14	TRBJ2-1	NA	NA	CASSRSRDTNEQFF	TGTGCCAGCAGCCGGTCCCGGGACACCAATGAGCAGTTCTTC
TRBV2	14	TRBJ1-1	NA	few	CASSSHRENTEAFF	TGTGCCAGCAGTTCCCACAGAGAGAACACTGAAGCTTTCTTT
TRBV5-6	17	TRBJ2-5	TRBD2	NA	CASSLVGLAGGQETQYF	TGTGCCAGCAGCTTGGTGGGACTAGCGGGAGGACAAGAGACCCAGTACTTC
TRBV2	14	TRBJ1-6	TRBD1	NA	CASTGTGPRSPLHF	TGTGCCAGCACCGGGACAGGGCCACGTTCACCCCTCCACTTT
TRBV18	17	TRBJ2-6	TRBD2	NA	CASSPRSGRAGANVLTF	TGTGCCAGCTCACCTCGCTCAGGGAGGGCTGGGGCCAACGTCCTGACTTTC
TRBV4-3	15	TRBJ2-7	TRBD1	NA	CASSQGQGASHEQYF	TGCGCCAGCAGCCAGGGACAGGGGGCGAGCCACGAGCAGTACTTC
TRBV7-9	17	TRBJ1-5	TRBD1	NA	CASSSRQGGSSNQPQHF	TGTGCCAGCAGCTCTCGACAGGGAGGTTCTAGCAATCAGCCCCAGCATTTT
TRBV30	14	TRBJ2-1	TRBD2	NA	CAWSPGLADNEQFF	TGTGCCTGGAGCCCGGGACTAGCGGACAATGAGCAGTTCTTC
TRBV6-1	15	TRBJ1-5	NA	NA	CASGPTGAGNQPQHF	TGTGCCAGCGGGCCAACAGGAGCGGGAAATCAGCCCCAGCATTTT
TRBV29-1	10	TRBJ2-5	NA	few	CSVDEETQYF	TGCAGCGTTGATGAGGAGACCCAGTACTTC
TRBV5-1	13	TRBJ1-2	NA	NA	CASSLGGDYGHTF	TGCGCCAGCAGCTTGGGTGGGGACTATGGCCACACCTTC
TRBV4-3	14	TRBJ1-2	NA	NA	CASSQDVANYGYTF	TGCGCCAGCAGCCAAGATGTAGCTAACTATGGCTACACCTTC
TRBV7-9	16	TRBJ1-4	NA	NA	CASSLASEGRGEKLFF	TGTGCCAGCAGCTTAGCGTCGGAGGGGCGAGGTGAAAAACTGTTTTTT
TRBV4-1	17	TRBJ2-6	TRBD1	NA	CASSQRTGDSGANVLTF	TGCGCCAGCAGCCAGAGGACAGGGGACTCTGGGGCCAACGTCCTGACTTTC
TRBV5-1	21	TRBJ2-6	TRBD2	NA	CASSLGPGLAPSNSGANVLTF	TGCGCCAGCAGCTTGGGACCGGGACTAGCGCCCTCGAACTCTGGGGCCAACGTCCTGACTTTC
TRBV30	12	TRBJ1-1	TRBD1	NA	CAWSPDRGYGFF	TGTGCCTGGAGTCCGGACAGGGGATACGGTTTCTTT
TRBV11-2	12	TRBJ2-1	NA	NA	CASSLGQLEQFF	TGTGCCAGCAGCCTAGGACAGTTAGAGCAGTTCTTC
TRBV27	13	TRBJ2-7	TRBD1	once	CASGRQGAGEQYF	TGTGCCAGCGGTAGACAGGGGGCAGGGGAGCAGTACTTC
TRBV5-1	16	TRBJ2-2	NA	NA	CASSSTDSRNTGELFF	TGCGCCAGCAGCTCGACGGACAGTAGGAACACCGGGGAGCTGTTTTTT
TRBV7-9	15	TRBJ2-2	TRBD1	once	CASSSTGFGTGELFF	TGTGCCAGCAGCTCGACAGGGTTCGGCACCGGGGAGCTGTTTTTT
TRBV6-5	14	TRBJ1-2	TRBD1	once	CASSYSDRGAGYTF	TGTGCCAGCAGTTACTCGGACAGGGGGGCTGGCTACACCTTC
TRBV13	14	TRBJ2-7	NA	NA	CASSQRLAPYEQYF	TGTGCCAGCAGCCAACGGCTAGCACCCTACGAGCAGTACTTC
TRBV6-6	14	TRBJ1-1	NA	few	CASSYSVVNTEAFF	TGTGCCAGCAGTTACTCGGTAGTGAACACTGAAGCTTTCTTT
TRBV6-5	14	TRBJ2-7	TRBD1	many	CASSRDSLSYEQYF	TGTGCCAGCAGCCGGGACAGCCTCTCCTACGAGCAGTACTTC
TRBV7-2	15	TRBJ2-1	TRBD1	NA	CASSFDRGHLNEQFF	TGTGCCAGCAGCTTTGACAGGGGTCACCTCAATGAGCAGTTCTTC
TRBV9	16	TRBJ2-3	NA	NA	CASSVLTGDAGDTQYF	TGTGCCAGCAGCGTTTTAACGGGAGATGCGGGAGATACGCAGTATTTT
TRBV29-1	12	TRBJ2-7	NA	NA	CSVGGDRYEQYF	TGCAGCGTTGGCGGGGATCGGTACGAGCAGTACTTC
TRBV2	13	TRBJ2-5	NA	once	CASSVRFQETQYF	TGTGCCAGCAGTGTGCGGTTCCAAGAGACCCAGTACTTC
TRBV18	13	TRBJ2-2	TRBD2	NA	CASSPTSGGELFF	TGTGCCAGCTCACCTACTAGCGGCGGGGAGCTGTTTTTT
TRBV6-4	13	TRBJ2-3	NA	few	CASSDSTGMTQYF	TGTGCCAGCAGTGACTCGACAGGCATGACGCAGTATTTT
TRBV14	15	TRBJ2-3	TRBD1	NA	CASSQWDSVTDTQYF	TGTGCCAGCAGCCAATGGGACAGTGTTACAGATACGCAGTATTTT
TRBV4-2	15	TRBJ1-2	NA	few	CASSPGRQVYYGYTF	TGTGCCAGCAGCCCCGGAAGACAGGTATATTATGGCTACACCTTC
TRBV4-1	14	TRBJ1-2	NA	NA	CASSQLWDTYGYTF	TGCGCCAGCAGCCAACTCTGGGACACCTATGGCTACACCTTC
TRBV9	14	TRBJ2-3	TRBD2	NA	CASSSGTSPDTQYF	TGTGCCAGCAGTTCCGGGACTAGCCCAGATACGCAGTATTTT
TRBV11-3	16	TRBJ2-2	TRBD1	NA	CASSPRQGINTGELFF	TGTGCCAGCAGCCCCCGACAGGGGATAAACACCGGGGAGCTGTTTTTT
TRBV7-8	14	TRBJ1-1	NA	NA	CASSKNSLNTEAFF	TGTGCCAGCAGCAAAAACAGCCTGAACACTGAAGCTTTCTTT
TRBV20-1	11	TRBJ2-7	NA	NA	CSARTLTEQYF	TGCAGTGCTAGGACTCTAACCGAGCAGTACTTC
TRBV6-5	16	TRBJ2-2	NA	NA	CASSYEEGRETGELFF	TGTGCCAGCAGTTACGAAGAGGGGCGGGAAACCGGGGAGCTGTTTTTT
TRBV5-5	17	TRBJ1-5	NA	NA	CASSLGIGKKGNQPQHF	TGTGCCAGCAGCTTGGGAATTGGCAAGAAAGGCAATCAGCCCCAGCATTTT
TRBV10-3	11	TRBJ2-1	NA	few	CAIRAIEEQFF	TGTGCCATCAGAGCTATTGAGGAGCAGTTCTTC
TRBV5-1	14	TRBJ1-2	TRBD1	NA	CASSPLGQEDGYTF	TGCGCCAGCAGCCCACTGGGACAGGAAGATGGCTACACCTTC
TRBV5-1	14	TRBJ2-7	TRBD1	NA	CASSSGQASYEQYF	TGCGCCAGCAGCTCAGGACAGGCCTCCTACGAGCAGTACTTC
TRBV4-2	13	TRBJ1-2	NA	NA	CASSQGQNYGYTF	TGTGCCAGCAGCCAAGGACAGAACTATGGCTACACCTTC
TRBV9	14	TRBJ1-1	TRBD1	NA	CASSVEGANTEAFF	TGTGCCAGCAGCGTCGAGGGGGCGAACACTGAAGCTTTCTTT
TRBV19	16	TRBJ2-3	TRBD2	NA	CASSIGGGGGTDTQYF	TGTGCCAGTAGTATCGGCGGGGGAGGTGGCACAGATACGCAGTATTTT
TRBV2	15	TRBJ2-2	TRBD2	NA	CASMPAGGAGGELFF	TGTGCCAGCATGCCAGCGGGAGGCGCCGGCGGGGAGCTGTTTTTT
TRBV5-1	16	TRBJ1-2	TRBD1	NA	CASTSGRDRANYGYTF	TGCGCCAGCACCTCGGGAAGGGACAGGGCTAACTATGGCTACACCTTC
TRBV5-8	18	TRBJ1-1	TRBD1	once	CASSWDRVTLPLNTEAFF	TGTGCCAGCAGTTGGGACAGGGTGACTCTACCCTTGAACACTGAAGCTTTCTTT
TRBV5-4	12	TRBJ1-4	NA	NA	CASSFGGEKLFF	TGTGCCAGCAGCTTCGGAGGGGAAAAACTGTTTTTT
TRBV27	14	TRBJ2-7	TRBD2	NA	CASSLSWRGYEQYF	TGTGCCAGCAGTTTATCGTGGCGGGGGTACGAGCAGTACTTC
TRBV7-9	17	TRBJ2-5	TRBD2	NA	CASSPPWGLAGGETQYF	TGTGCCAGCAGCCCCCCCTGGGGACTAGCGGGAGGGGAGACCCAGTACTTC
TRBV5-6	17	TRBJ1-6	TRBD1	NA	CASSFWGAGTVHSPLHF	TGTGCCAGCAGTTTTTGGGGGGCCGGGACAGTGCATTCACCCCTCCACTTT
TRBV2	14	TRBJ2-7	TRBD1	NA	CASSDGTGTYEQYF	TGTGCCAGCAGTGACGGGACAGGGACATACGAGCAGTACTTC
TRBV5-1	16	TRBJ2-1	NA	NA	CASSYESFSSYNEQFF	TGCGCCAGCAGCTACGAGAGTTTCTCTTCCTACAATGAGCAGTTCTTC
TRBV29-1	13	TRBJ2-7	TRBD2	NA	CSVAGGRVHEQYF	TGCAGCGTTGCGGGGGGGCGCGTCCACGAGCAGTACTTC